The rows below give T cell receptor beta chains drawn from one sample of a study of T-cell memory formation after mild COVID-19. TCRdb re-analysed the 5' RACE reads in MiXCR, keeping a single row per CDR3 protein. The table records about 560,000 distinct CDR3 sequences, 15% to 20% of them present only once. Source material: PBMCs or a T cell subset sorted from them (not recorded which). These receptors originate from an adult woman who had mild COVID-19 (a few samples of this study predate the infection). Cell type and time point are not known. The CDR3 runs from the conserved cysteine through the conserved F or W. D genes are given only for firm matches. Clone size is given for some rows only: seen once, a few or many times, or a class if the clone is expanded.

D gene: NA; clone size: NA; J gene: TRBJ2-4; V gene: TRBV29-1; CDR3 DNA: TGCAGCGCTATGGACAGAGCCAAAAACATTCAGTACTTC; CDR3 protein: CSAMDRAKNIQYF
D gene: NA; clone size: NA; J gene: TRBJ2-3; V gene: TRBV12-3/TRBV12-4; CDR3 DNA: TGTGCCAGCAGTGTCCGGGACCTCACAGATACGCAGTATTTT; CDR3 protein: CASSVRDLTDTQYF
D gene: NA; clone size: NA; J gene: TRBJ2-2; V gene: TRBV3-1; CDR3 DNA: TGTGCCAGCAGGTTTCGGGTGACCGGGGAGCTGTTTTTT; CDR3 protein: CASRFRVTGELFF
D gene: NA; clone size: few; J gene: TRBJ1-5; V gene: TRBV30; CDR3 DNA: TGTGCCTGGAGTCAAAACCCTCGGGAGCCCCAGCATTTT; CDR3 protein: CAWSQNPREPQHF
D gene: TRBD2; clone size: few; J gene: TRBJ2-1; V gene: TRBV5-6; CDR3 DNA: TGTGCCAGCAGCTTGGGTCTAGCGGAGGCCTACAATGAGCAGTTCTTC; CDR3 protein: CASSLGLAEAYNEQFF
D gene: NA; clone size: few; J gene: TRBJ2-5; V gene: TRBV12-3/TRBV12-4; CDR3 DNA: TGTGCCAGCAGTTTGGATGGATCTGGTGGGGAGACCCAGTACTTC; CDR3 protein: CASSLDGSGGETQYF
D gene: TRBD2; clone size: few; J gene: TRBJ2-7; V gene: TRBV7-9; CDR3 DNA: TGTGCCAGCGGGCCTTTAGCGGGAGTAGAGTACTTC; CDR3 protein: CASGPLAGVEYF
D gene: NA; clone size: many; J gene: TRBJ2-3; V gene: TRBV9; CDR3 DNA: TGTGCCAGCAGCGTAGGAACGCGACAGGCAACTAGCACAGATACGCAGTATTTT; CDR3 protein: CASSVGTRQATSTDTQYF
D gene: NA; clone size: NA; J gene: TRBJ2-7; V gene: TRBV20-1; CDR3 DNA: TGCAGTGCTAGCCCCCAGAGTGGCGACTACGAGCAGTACTTC; CDR3 protein: CSASPQSGDYEQYF
D gene: TRBD2; clone size: many; J gene: TRBJ2-7; V gene: TRBV12-3/TRBV12-4; CDR3 DNA: TGTGCCAGCAGGCCGACTAGCGGGAGGGCCTACGAGCAGTACTTC; CDR3 protein: CASRPTSGRAYEQYF
D gene: NA; clone size: NA; J gene: TRBJ1-5; V gene: TRBV12-3/TRBV12-4; CDR3 DNA: TGTGCCAGCAGTCTACAGGTCCCGGGTCAGCCCCAGCATTTT; CDR3 protein: CASSLQVPGQPQHF
D gene: TRBD1; clone size: few; J gene: TRBJ2-3; V gene: TRBV12-3/TRBV12-4; CDR3 DNA: TGTGCCAGCAGTTTAGATCTGACAGGGGGCGTCCCAGATACGCAGTATTTT; CDR3 protein: CASSLDLTGGVPDTQYF
D gene: NA; clone size: NA; J gene: TRBJ2-1; V gene: TRBV20-1; CDR3 DNA: TGCAGTGCCAACAGGGACCTGTTCTTC; CDR3 protein: CSANRDLFF
D gene: NA; clone size: many; J gene: TRBJ2-4; V gene: TRBV5-1; CDR3 DNA: TGCGCCAGCAGCTTGGAAGGGACCAAAAACATTCAGTACTTC; CDR3 protein: CASSLEGTKNIQYF
D gene: NA; clone size: NA; J gene: TRBJ1-2; V gene: TRBV12-3/TRBV12-4; CDR3 DNA: TGTGCCAGCAGTTTTATGGGAGGGCCACCCTATGGCTACACCTTC; CDR3 protein: CASSFMGGPPYGYTF
D gene: TRBD2; clone size: NA; J gene: TRBJ2-1; V gene: TRBV20-1; CDR3 DNA: TGCAGTGCTAGAGACTCCGCGGGACTAGGAAATGAGCAGTTCTTC; CDR3 protein: CSARDSAGLGNEQFF
D gene: NA; clone size: NA; J gene: TRBJ1-5; V gene: TRBV19; CDR3 DNA: TGTGCCAGTCGTGAGGATAGCAGCAATCAGCCCCAGCATTTT; CDR3 protein: CASREDSSNQPQHF
D gene: TRBD1; clone size: NA; J gene: TRBJ1-2; V gene: TRBV29-1; CDR3 DNA: TGCAGCGTACCAGGGGGCGGGCACGTTGGCTACACCTTC; CDR3 protein: CSVPGGGHVGYTF
D gene: TRBD1; clone size: NA; J gene: TRBJ2-7; V gene: TRBV5-6; CDR3 DNA: TGTGCCAGCAGCTCGGGGACAGTTTCCTACGAGCGGTACTTC; CDR3 protein: CASSSGTVSYERYF
D gene: NA; clone size: NA; J gene: TRBJ1-5; V gene: TRBV27; CDR3 DNA: TGTGCCAGCAGCCACGGGGCGGATAGCAATCAGCCCCAGCATTTT; CDR3 protein: CASSHGADSNQPQHF
D gene: TRBD1; clone size: NA; J gene: TRBJ2-7; V gene: TRBV20-1; CDR3 DNA: TGCAGTGCCCTCACTCCGCCGGGACAGGGGCACTTT; CDR3 protein: CSALTPPGQGHF
D gene: NA; clone size: NA; J gene: TRBJ2-2; V gene: TRBV14; CDR3 DNA: TGTGCCAGCAGCCAAGACATCTGGGCGAACACCGGGGAGCTGTTTTTT; CDR3 protein: CASSQDIWANTGELFF
D gene: NA; clone size: NA; J gene: TRBJ1-2; V gene: TRBV18; CDR3 DNA: TGTGCCAGCTCAACGGGGGTCCTCTCTAACTATGGCTACACCTTC; CDR3 protein: CASSTGVLSNYGYTF
D gene: TRBD1; clone size: NA; J gene: TRBJ1-1; V gene: TRBV11-2; CDR3 DNA: TGTGCCAGCAGAGCCGGCTACAGGGGGAACACTGAAGCTTTCTTT; CDR3 protein: CASRAGYRGNTEAFF
D gene: TRBD2; clone size: NA; J gene: TRBJ2-5; V gene: TRBV6-2/TRBV6-3; CDR3 DNA: TGTGCCAGCGGAGTAGCGGGGGGAAGAGAGACCCAGTACTTC; CDR3 protein: CASGVAGGRETQYF
D gene: NA; clone size: many; J gene: TRBJ1-6; V gene: TRBV7-6; CDR3 DNA: TGTGCCAGCAGCTTAGAAATGGAATCACCCCTCCACTTT; CDR3 protein: CASSLEMESPLHF
D gene: NA; clone size: few; J gene: TRBJ2-7; V gene: TRBV7-2; CDR3 DNA: TGTGCCAGCAGCTTTACCGACCCCGGGCCTTTGGGCGAGCAGTACTTC; CDR3 protein: CASSFTDPGPLGEQYF
D gene: TRBD2; clone size: few; J gene: TRBJ2-1; V gene: TRBV4-3; CDR3 DNA: TGCGCCAGCAGCCAAGAGACTATAGCGGGGACTTTATACAATGAGCAGTTCTTC; CDR3 protein: CASSQETIAGTLYNEQFF
D gene: TRBD1; clone size: many; J gene: TRBJ1-3; V gene: TRBV20-1; CDR3 DNA: TGCAGTGCTACCCGGGACAGGGGCAAAGCGGGAAACACCATATATTTT; CDR3 protein: CSATRDRGKAGNTIYF
D gene: NA; clone size: NA; J gene: TRBJ2-1; V gene: TRBV30; CDR3 DNA: TGTGCCTGGAGTGTTATGACCGGGTTTGGCAATGAGCAGTTCTTC; CDR3 protein: CAWSVMTGFGNEQFF
D gene: NA; clone size: NA; J gene: TRBJ1-6; V gene: TRBV12-3/TRBV12-4; CDR3 DNA: TGTGCCAGCAGGAACGCTCAGGGGAATAATTCACCCCTCCACTTT; CDR3 protein: CASRNAQGNNSPLHF
D gene: NA; clone size: NA; J gene: TRBJ2-5; V gene: TRBV24-1; CDR3 DNA: TGTGCCACCAGTGACCGGGGGATCTCAGAGACCCAGTACTTC; CDR3 protein: CATSDRGISETQYF
D gene: TRBD2; clone size: few; J gene: TRBJ2-3; V gene: TRBV6-5; CDR3 DNA: TGTGCCAGCAGGGTACTAGCGGGAGGTTTCCCGGGGGCAGATACGCAGTATTTT; CDR3 protein: CASRVLAGGFPGADTQYF
D gene: NA; clone size: NA; J gene: TRBJ1-4; V gene: TRBV15; CDR3 DNA: TGTGCCACCAGCAGAGATCCGACGGCAACTAATGAAAAACTGTTTTTT; CDR3 protein: CATSRDPTATNEKLFF
D gene: TRBD2; clone size: few; J gene: TRBJ2-1; V gene: TRBV9; CDR3 DNA: TGTGCCAGCAGCCCTGAACTAGCGGGAGTTAATGAGCAGTTCTTC; CDR3 protein: CASSPELAGVNEQFF
D gene: TRBD2; clone size: NA; J gene: TRBJ2-7; V gene: TRBV18; CDR3 DNA: TGTGCCAGCTCGCCCGTCCCTGGGACTACAACCTACGAGCAGTACTTC; CDR3 protein: CASSPVPGTTTYEQYF
D gene: NA; clone size: many; J gene: TRBJ1-3; V gene: TRBV12-3/TRBV12-4; CDR3 DNA: TGTGCCAGCACCACCGCAGGGGTAGCTGGAAACACCATATATTTT; CDR3 protein: CASTTAGVAGNTIYF
D gene: NA; clone size: NA; J gene: TRBJ1-1; V gene: TRBV24-1; CDR3 DNA: TGTGCCACCAGTGAGCTAGGGAGGACTGAAGCTTTCTTT; CDR3 protein: CATSELGRTEAFF
D gene: TRBD1; clone size: NA; J gene: TRBJ2-7; V gene: TRBV27; CDR3 DNA: TGTGCCAGCAGTCCTTGGACAGGAAAGGACGAGCAGTACTTC; CDR3 protein: CASSPWTGKDEQYF
D gene: NA; clone size: many; J gene: TRBJ2-3; V gene: TRBV20-1; CDR3 DNA: TGCAGTGCTCTCCCGGTGCCATACGAAGGCACAGATACGCAGTATTTT; CDR3 protein: CSALPVPYEGTDTQYF
D gene: TRBD2; clone size: few; J gene: TRBJ2-2; V gene: TRBV12-3/TRBV12-4; CDR3 DNA: TGTGCCAGCAGTTTTCTTTCCGGCACTAGCGGGGTCGGGGAGCTGTTTTTT; CDR3 protein: CASSFLSGTSGVGELFF
D gene: NA; clone size: many; J gene: TRBJ2-1; V gene: TRBV6-2/TRBV6-3; CDR3 DNA: TGTGCCAGCAGACCTTCGGTGAGCCAAGGGTCCTACAATGAGCAGTTCTTC; CDR3 protein: CASRPSVSQGSYNEQFF
D gene: TRBD2; clone size: NA; J gene: TRBJ2-3; V gene: TRBV5-1; CDR3 DNA: TGCGCCAGCACCCCCGATGGTCTAGCGGGCGGAGGAACAGATACGCAGTATTTT; CDR3 protein: CASTPDGLAGGGTDTQYF
D gene: NA; clone size: NA; J gene: TRBJ1-1; V gene: TRBV18; CDR3 DNA: TGTGCCAGCTCCCCGATGGTGGAGAACACTGAAGCTTTCTTT; CDR3 protein: CASSPMVENTEAFF
D gene: TRBD2; clone size: few; J gene: TRBJ2-5; V gene: TRBV7-6; CDR3 DNA: TGTGCCAGCAGCTTAGCGCGACTAGCGGGAGGGCCAGTCCAAGAGACCCAGTACTTC; CDR3 protein: CASSLARLAGGPVQETQYF
D gene: NA; clone size: NA; J gene: TRBJ2-1; V gene: TRBV20-1; CDR3 DNA: TGCAGTGCTTATGGGAAGAGCTCCTACAATGAGCAGTTCTTC; CDR3 protein: CSAYGKSSYNEQFF
D gene: NA; clone size: few; J gene: TRBJ1-3; V gene: TRBV18; CDR3 DNA: TGTGCCAGCTCACCACCGTCAGGAACTGGAAACACCATATATTTT; CDR3 protein: CASSPPSGTGNTIYF
D gene: NA; clone size: few; J gene: TRBJ2-2; V gene: TRBV7-9; CDR3 DNA: TGTGCCCACTCGGGACCGCAAGTCACCGGGGAGCTGTTTTTT; CDR3 protein: CAHSGPQVTGELFF
D gene: TRBD2; clone size: NA; J gene: TRBJ2-7; V gene: TRBV4-2; CDR3 DNA: TGTGCCAGCAGCCAACCTACTAGCGGGGGGCACTCCTACGAGCAGTACTTC; CDR3 protein: CASSQPTSGGHSYEQYF
D gene: TRBD2; clone size: few; J gene: TRBJ2-7; V gene: TRBV9; CDR3 DNA: TGTGCCAGCAGCGCCGGGACTAGCGGAACCTACGAGCAGTACTTC; CDR3 protein: CASSAGTSGTYEQYF
D gene: NA; clone size: few; J gene: TRBJ1-5; V gene: TRBV25-1; CDR3 DNA: TGTGCCAGCAGTGAAGGAGGTGAAAATAATCAGCCCCAGCATTTT; CDR3 protein: CASSEGGENNQPQHF
D gene: TRBD2; clone size: NA; J gene: TRBJ2-1; V gene: TRBV18; CDR3 DNA: TGTGCCAGCTCACCACCGACTAGCGGGAGGACGATTAATGAGCAGTTCTTC; CDR3 protein: CASSPPTSGRTINEQFF
D gene: NA; clone size: NA; J gene: TRBJ2-3; V gene: TRBV24-1; CDR3 DNA: TGTGCCACCAGTGACGCGGGACGACCCACAGATACGCAGTATTTT; CDR3 protein: CATSDAGRPTDTQYF